The 26 T cell receptor beta chains presented below share a single source sample, sequenced in a study of T cells in severe cutaneous drug reactions. Libraries were made by iRepertoire multiplex PCR with TCR subtype-specific primers for bulk and single-cell sequencing. From the multiplex PCR reads, TCRdb lists one entry per CDR3 protein and no DNA. The sample totals 6,000 or so distinct CDR3 sequences. Sequenced patients had Stevens-Johnson syndrome or toxic epidermal necrolysis caused by carbamazepine. Sequenced sample: cells from a skin blister. Source of these receptors: a human donor with toxic epidermal necrolysis, a severe cutaneous drug reaction.

The V gene is TRBV27, the J gene TRBJ2-3; the TCRdb D gene call, TRBD1, has no DNA to confirm it. Germline V gene sequence: CDR1 MNHEY, CDR2 SMNVEV (reference sequence). The CDR3 loop spans 14 amino acids. CDR3 sequence reads: CASSHTGSTDTQYF.

This chain connects TRBV12-5 to TRBJ2-7; TCRdb names TRBD2, which stays unverified in the absence of DNA. Germline V CDR1 and CDR2: LGHNT, FRNRAP. The CDR3 contains 16 residues. This chain's CDR3 is CASGLKLAGLSYEQYF.

The chain is built from TRBV12-3 or TRBV12-4 and TRBJ1-2. The CDR3 is made up of 14 amino acids. The CDR3 region is CASRGWASNYGYTF.

The chain employs TRBV27 and TRBJ1-6; the TCRdb D gene call, TRBD1, has no DNA to confirm it. This CDR3 region has 15 residues. The germline gives CDR1 MNHEY, CDR2 SMNVEV (reference sequence). The CDR3 sequence is CASSFLSRGSSPLHF.

This chain joins TRBV15 and TRBJ2-1; with no DNA, the TCRdb D assignment of TRBD2 cannot be verified. The CDR3 has 16 residues. Germline assignment: CDR1 LNHNV and CDR2 YYDKDF (reference sequence). CDR3 residues: CATSRALGGSEDEQFF.

The chain is built from TRBV6-5 and TRBJ1-2; TCRdb names TRBD1, which stays unverified in the absence of DNA. Germline V gene data show CDR1 as MNHEY and CDR2 as SVGAGI. This CDR3 is 13 amino acids long. This chain's CDR3 is CASTDPQGRGYTF.

Frequency places this clonotype as medium-sized. CDR3 protein: CASSFGTLPQADTQYF. The V gene is TRBV7-8, the J gene TRBJ2-3; TCRdb returns TRBD2, unconfirmable since there is no DNA. The CDR3 is 16 amino acids. The germline V gene encodes CDR1 SGHVS and CDR2 FQNEAQ.

The V call is TRBV13, the J call TRBJ2-1; TCRdb designates TRBD2, a call that cannot be tested without DNA. In germline, CDR1 is PRHDT, CDR2 FYEKMQ (reference sequence). CDR3 size: 14 residues. The CDR3 spells CASSLASSRYEQFF.

The gene calls are TRBV19 and TRBJ1-1; TCRdb designates TRBD1, a call that cannot be tested without DNA. This CDR3 contains 14 residues. CDR1 and CDR2 (germline): LNHDA, SQIVND (reference sequence). The CDR3 here is CASLDTRLNTEAFF.

This chain links TRBV28 with TRBJ2-1. The CDR3 is 14 residues long. Germline V gives CDR1 MDHEN, CDR2 SYDVKM. The chain's CDR3 is CASSFGSLVNERFF.

The chain joins TRBV24-1 to TRBJ2-7; without DNA, the TCRdb call of TRBD2 cannot be checked. Per the germline V gene, CDR1 is KGHDR and CDR2 is SFDVKD. The CDR3 length is 13 residues. CDR3 loop: CATSVRDVYEQYF.

This chain links TRBV7-2 with TRBJ2-7; the TCRdb D gene call, TRBD2, has no DNA to confirm it. CDR1 and CDR2 from the germline V gene are SGHTA and FQGNSA. The CDR3 is 15 amino acids. This CDR3 reads CASSLGRGGMYEQYF.

J is TRBJ2-7 and V is TRBV19; TCRdb gives TRBD1 as the D gene, but with no DNA this cannot be confirmed. CDR3 length: 13 residues. CDR1 is LNHDA and CDR2 is SQIVND in the germline V gene (reference sequence). The CDR3 protein is CASRRGRGYEQYF.

This chain uses TRBV28 with TRBJ2-5. In germline, CDR1 is MDHEN, CDR2 SYDVKM. The CDR3 covers 15 residues. This CDR3 reads CASSRSGSAQETQYF.

J is TRBJ2-4 and V is TRBV27; TCRdb lists TRBD2, though no DNA is available to test this call. Germline V gives CDR1 MNHEY, CDR2 SMNVEV (reference sequence). This CDR3 spans 18 amino acids. The chain's CDR3 is CASSVRYRDYIAKNIQYF.

The J gene is TRBJ2-4, the V gene TRBV12-3 or TRBV12-4; as DNA is missing, the TRBD1 call by TCRdb cannot be tested. This CDR3 contains 13 residues. This chain's CDR3 is CASSPGQAHIQYF.

This clonotype is called medium-sized based on its frequency. The chain employs TRBV29-1 and TRBJ2-7; no DNA is available, so the TRBD1 call from TCRdb remains unchecked. The CDR3 runs 15 residues. The germline V gene encodes CDR1 SQVTM and CDR2 ANQGSEA. The CDR3 sequence is CSILGGAVSSYEQYF.

The chain's CDR3 is CASSPIPGYEQYF. V usage is TRBV28 and J usage is TRBJ2-7; TCRdb returns TRBD1, unconfirmable since there is no DNA. The CDR3 sequence is 13 residues long. In germline, CDR1 is MDHEN, CDR2 SYDVKM.

The chain links TRBV10-2 to TRBJ2-2; without DNA, the TCRdb call of TRBD1 cannot be checked. Germline V gene sequence: CDR1 WSHSY, CDR2 SAAADI. This CDR3 is 15 amino acids long. CDR3 loop: CASGDTGADTGELFF.

The CDR3 reads CASTHRGLAEAFF. The chain combines TRBV12-3 or TRBV12-4 with TRBJ1-1; the TRBD1 assignment by TCRdb is unverifiable without DNA. The CDR3 spans 13 residues.

The chain employs TRBV13 and TRBJ1-1; as DNA is missing, the TRBD1 call by TCRdb cannot be tested. The V gene's germline CDR1 is PRHDT and CDR2 FYEKMQ (reference sequence). The CDR3 has 14 amino acids. CDR3 amino acids: CASSSNGGWTEAFF.

This sequence joins TRBV9 and TRBJ2-1; TCRdb's D gene call, TRBD1, goes unchecked for lack of DNA. The CDR3 runs 12 residues. The germline gives CDR1 SGDLS, CDR2 YYNGEE. The CDR3 is CASSVTRGEQFF.

The rearrangement uses TRBV10-2 and TRBJ2-5; TCRdb picks TRBD1, but there is no DNA to check that call. CDR1 and CDR2 from the germline V gene are WSHSY and SAAADI. This CDR3 contains 16 residues. This CDR3 reads CASSGAGEWSQETQYF.

This sequence joins TRBV28 and TRBJ2-7; TCRdb picks TRBD1, but there is no DNA to check that call. The CDR3 consists of 14 residues. Germline V gene data show CDR1 as MDHEN and CDR2 as SYDVKM. CDR3 sequence: CASSLGGHFLEQYF.

This chain links TRBV28 with TRBJ1-2; TCRdb's assignment of TRBD1 cannot be checked, as there is no DNA. This CDR3 has 14 residues. The germline CDR1 and CDR2 sequences are MDHEN and SYDVKM. CDR3 loop: CASSLARQGTGYTF.

The gene calls are TRBV29-1 and TRBJ2-1; lacking DNA, the TRBD2 call made by TCRdb goes unchecked. Germline V gene lookup returns CDR1 SQVTM and CDR2 ANQGSEA. This CDR3 has 16 amino acids. CDR3 in amino acids: CSVEPLLAGPYNEQFF.